The 21 T cell receptor beta chains below were found in one sample sequenced in a study of CD8+ T cells in alopecia areata. Treatment denoted: oral pan-JAK inhibitor, 5-10 mg twice daily. In each case, RNA was isolated and then reverse transcribed into cDNA as the sequencing template. Produced via immunoSEQ multiplex PCR; TCRdb's table is partial and in-frame only. The sample consists of about 250,000 clones, 60% of them appearing once. The starting material was CD4+ T cells sorted from blood, obtained at week 52, from a patient treated with tofacitinib. Source of these receptors: a human donor with alopecia areata.

V and J are TRBV6-6 and TRBJ2-1, with no clear D. The V end was cut by 6 bases, the J end by 3 bases, with 9 bases between. The CDR3 consists of 13 residues. Germline assignment: CDR1 MNHNY and CDR2 SVGAGI (reference sequence). The CDR3 bases are TGTGCCAGCAGCCCAGGTAACTACAATGAGCAGTTCTTC. It codes for CASSPGNYNEQFF.

This rearrangement joins TRBV7-2 to TRBJ2-3; perhaps TRBD2 as D (6 bases). Trimming cost V 4 bases and J 5 bases, with 22 bases left between them. CDR1 and CDR2 from the germline V gene are SGHTA and FQGNSA. The CDR3 is 17 amino acids. The CDR3, as DNA: TGTGCCAGCAGCTCGTCACTGGCGGGACCAGGGATAGATACGCAGTATTTT. Amino acid sequence: CASSSSLAGPGIDTQYF.

The chain employs TRBV29-1 and TRBJ2-3, with D perhaps matching TRBD2 (5 bases). The V end was cut by 7 bases, the J end by 0 bases, with 20 bases between. Germline values: CDR1 SQVTM, CDR2 ANQGSEA. The CDR3 is 16 amino acids. The CDR3 region has the DNA TGCAGCGCCCAAACAATGGACTCCGCTAGCACAGATACGCAGTATTTT. This translates into CSAQTMDSASTDTQYF.

The chain links TRBV7-2 to TRBJ2-1, with D perhaps TRBD1 (6 bases). Germline assignment: CDR1 SGHTA and CDR2 FQGNSA. The length of the CDR3 is 15 residues. Trimming pared 1 base from V and 4 bases from J, leaving 11 bases between. The CDR3 protein is CASSLVPQGYNEQFF. CDR3 nucleotides: TGTGCCAGCAGCTTAGTCCCCCAGGGGTACAATGAGCAGTTCTTC.

The CDR3 DNA reads TGTGCCAGCACCCGGGACGGCAGAAGCGGGGTGGAGACCCAGTACTTC. Its translation: CASTRDGRSGVETQYF. The rearrangement links TRBV27 to TRBJ2-5, with 7 bases aligning to TRBD2. After removal of 7 bases from V and 5 bases from J, the junction contained 16 bases not matched to a gene. The CDR3 has 16 residues. CDR1 is MNHEY, CDR2 SMNVEV, per germline (reference sequence).

This chain links TRBV29-1 with TRBJ1-4, with a tentative D call TRBD1 (5 bases). The CDR3 is 13 residues long. Per germline, CDR1 SQVTM and CDR2 ANQGSEA. Trimming removed 4 bases at V and 6 bases at J, with 12 bases between. The CDR3 spells CSVGQPGDEKLFF. CDR3 nucleotides: TGCAGCGTTGGCCAGCCGGGGGATGAAAAACTGTTTTTT.

The chain links TRBV29-1 to TRBJ2-6, with D possibly being TRBD1 (6 bases). Trimming shortened V by 3 bases and J by 0 bases, and 18 bases separated the two germline ends. This CDR3 spans 18 amino acids. The V gene's germline CDR1 is SQVTM and CDR2 ANQGSEA. CDR3 sequence: CSVEFTDSPFSGANVLTF. The CDR3 bases are TGCAGCGTTGAGTTCACGGACAGTCCGTTCTCTGGGGCCAACGTCCTGACTTTC.

Comments on this clone: This same CDR3 is encoded by further DNA sequences in the sample. This chain's CDR3 is CSVGLALNTEAFF. DNA for the CDR3: TGCAGCGTTGGTCTGGCCCTGAACACTGAAGCTTTCTTT. The V call is TRBV29-1, the J call TRBJ1-1; D not certain. The germline V and J ends were trimmed by 4 bases and 0 bases, with 9 bases remaining between them. Germline CDR1 and CDR2: SQVTM and ANQGSEA. The CDR3 loop spans 13 amino acids. Combining the CDR3 with reference TRBV29-1 and TRBJ1-1 gives the whole variable domain SAVISQKPSRDICQRGTSLTIQCQVDSQVTMMFWYRQQPGQSLTLIATANQGSEATYESGFVIDKFPISRPNLTFSTLTVSNMSPEDSSIYLCSVGLALNTEAFFGQGTRLTVV.

The genes are TRBV30 and TRBJ2-1, with TRBD2 matching 7 bases. The CDR3 covers 16 residues. The V and J ends lost 2 bases and 3 bases, in that order; junction bases with no gene match: 10. Germline loops: CDR1 GTSNPN, CDR2 SVGIG (reference sequence). CDR3 region: CAWSPSRTSVYNEQFF. Written as DNA, the CDR3 is TGTGCCTGGAGTCCCTCGCGGACTAGTGTCTACAATGAGCAGTTCTTC.

The CDR3 here is CAWSAGMAQPQHF. CDR3 nucleotide sequence: TGTGCCTGGAGTGCCGGCATGGCTCAGCCCCAGCATTTT. J is TRBJ1-5 and V is TRBV30, with D hard to call. V was clipped by 1 base and J by 6 bases, with 10 bases between them. This CDR3 spans 13 amino acids. Germline loops: CDR1 GTSNPN, CDR2 SVGIG (reference sequence).

The rearrangement uses TRBV9 and TRBJ2-3; TRBD1 matches 7 bases. Trimming cost V 4 bases and J 3 bases; bases outside gene matches: 14. The CDR3 length is 17 residues. Germline V gene data show CDR1 as SGDLS and CDR2 as YYNGEE. Written as DNA, the CDR3 is TGTGCCAGCAGCACCCGACAGGGTTCCGACCCTACAGATACGCAGTATTTT. Its translation: CASSTRQGSDPTDTQYF.

This clone showed up just once. The chain uses TRBV29-1 and TRBJ2-7, with D maybe TRBD1 (6 bases). V was pared by 4 bases and J by 3 bases, with 10 bases between. The CDR3 runs 12 residues. Germline V gene sequence: CDR1 SQVTM, CDR2 ANQGSEA. CDR3 sequence: CSVAGQRYEQYF. The DNA for the CDR3 is TGCAGCGTTGCCGGACAGCGCTACGAGCAGTACTTC.

The chain has TRBV5-4 and TRBJ2-1; tentative D call: TRBD2 (5 bases). This CDR3 is 13 amino acids long. Germline V gives CDR1 SGHNT, CDR2 YYREEE (reference sequence). V was cut by 0 bases and J by 8 bases, with 9 bases left in between. CDR3 loop: CASSLAHGDEQFF. The CDR3 bases are TGTGCCAGCAGCTTGGCCCACGGGGATGAGCAGTTCTTC.

The chain joins TRBV2 to TRBJ2-7; D call uncertain. The CDR3 sequence is 12 residues long. The germline CDR1 and CDR2 sequences are SNHLY and FYNNEI. V lost 7 bases and J 3 bases, leaving 10 bases between the germline ends. This CDR3 is CASTWSSYEQYF. For the CDR3, the DNA is TGTGCCAGCACGTGGAGCAGCTACGAGCAGTACTTC.

This clone was counted only a few times. The chain uses TRBV20-1 and TRBJ2-3; a possible D gene is TRBD1 (5 bases). Per the germline V gene, CDR1 is DFQATT and CDR2 is SNEGSKA (reference sequence). Trimming removed 6 bases from V and 7 bases from J, with 11 bases in between. The length of the CDR3 is 11 residues. The CDR3 loop reads CSAQDSHTQYF. The CDR3 DNA is TGCAGTGCGCAAGACAGTCATACGCAGTATTTT.

The rearrangement uses TRBV27 and TRBJ1-4; weak D call: TRBD1 (6 bases). The CDR3 runs 17 residues. The V end lost 1 base, the J end lost 8 bases, and 20 bases lay between the germline ends. The germline V gene has CDR1 MNHEY and CDR2 SMNVEV (reference sequence). CDR3 amino acids: CASSLFSGATGDEKLFF. The CDR3 DNA reads TGTGCCAGCAGTTTATTTTCAGGGGCAACCGGGGACGAAAAACTGTTTTTT.

This rearrangement joins TRBV15 to TRBJ2-5, with 8 bases matching TRBD2. The CDR3 runs 17 residues. The J segment lost 1 base and the V segment lost 0 bases, leaving 7 bases of the junction unmatched. Germline V gives CDR1 LNHNV, CDR2 YYDKDF (reference sequence). This chain's CDR3 is CATSRDGAGGLQETQYF. The CDR3 nucleotides are TGTGCCACCAGCAGAGATGGTGCGGGGGGCCTCCAAGAGACCCAGTACTTC.

The rearrangement links TRBV21-1 to TRBJ2-5; the D segment call TRBD1 is taken from the table without a DNA check. TRBV21-1 is listed as a pseudogene. CDR3 length: 16 amino acids. CDR3 region: CASSKEQGKWEETQYF. CDR3 sequence (DNA): TGTGCCAGCAGCAAGGAACAGGGGAAATGGGAAGAGACCCAGTACTTC.

This clone turned up a few times. The chain links TRBV19 to TRBJ1-2; D is uncertain. Germline lookup yields CDR1 LNHDA and CDR2 SQIVND (reference sequence). The V gene lost 5 bases and the J gene lost 8 bases, with 21 bases spanning the gap. The CDR3 contains 15 residues. The CDR3 protein is CASSVLLSTLGGYTF. CDR3 nucleotide sequence: TGTGCCAGTAGTGTGCTATTGTCAACTTTGGGGGGCTACACCTTC.

The chain uses TRBV7-9 and TRBJ1-5; D not certain. This CDR3 spans 14 amino acids. In germline, CDR1 is SEHNR, CDR2 FQNEAQ (reference sequence). V gave up 6 bases and J gave up 1 base, with 10 bases separating them. CDR3 amino acids: CASSDGRSNQPQHF. In DNA, the CDR3 is TGTGCCAGCAGTGATGGACGGAGCAATCAGCCCCAGCATTTT.

The chain has TRBV6-5 and TRBJ1-6, with 8 bases identical to TRBD1. The CDR3 runs 15 residues. Germline CDR1 reads MNHEY; CDR2 reads SVGAGI. V gave up 4 bases and J gave up 7 bases; unmatched junction bases: 6. CDR3 sequence reads: CASSSRQGKNSPLHF. In DNA form, the CDR3 reads TGTGCCAGCAGTTCCCGACAGGGGAAGAATTCACCCCTCCACTTT.